This T cell receptor beta chain is from a study of metastatic and nonmetastatic thyroid tumors. Study-level information: Samples came from malignant and benign thyroid patients, and repertoires were compared across blood and tumor or nodule tissue.

Study results and caveats: Malignant thyroid tumors reportedly had TCR beta diversity that was significantly higher than in benign nodules, in blood and tumor.

The V gene's germline CDR1 is SGHRS and CDR2 YFSETQ. The CDR3 runs 14 residues. With 0 bases clipped from V and 7 bases from J, the junction kept 3 bases outside the gene matches. Original analysis: The authors used CDR3 differences across clinicopathological groups to build a distant-metastasis classifier for papillary thyroid cancer. From the PCR reads, TCRdb re-called clones with MiXCR. The V and J calls and clone size are TCRdb's, not the authors'. The sample records 50,000 or so clones, roughly a sixth being singletons. Before thyroid surgery, none of the patients had received any treatment. There are many counts of this clone. Its antigen is currently unknown.

The source of this sequence is a female donor with papillary thyroid cancer or a benign thyroid nodule (not recorded which). Some clones in this sample may be carry-over from other donors' samples. The V gene is TRBV5-1, the J gene TRBJ1-4, with 7 bases identical to TRBD1. The material sequenced was blood. The CDR3 reads CASSLDRGSEKLFF. The CDR3 nucleotides read TGCGCCAGCAGCTTGGACAGGGGTAGTGAAAAACTGTTTTTT.